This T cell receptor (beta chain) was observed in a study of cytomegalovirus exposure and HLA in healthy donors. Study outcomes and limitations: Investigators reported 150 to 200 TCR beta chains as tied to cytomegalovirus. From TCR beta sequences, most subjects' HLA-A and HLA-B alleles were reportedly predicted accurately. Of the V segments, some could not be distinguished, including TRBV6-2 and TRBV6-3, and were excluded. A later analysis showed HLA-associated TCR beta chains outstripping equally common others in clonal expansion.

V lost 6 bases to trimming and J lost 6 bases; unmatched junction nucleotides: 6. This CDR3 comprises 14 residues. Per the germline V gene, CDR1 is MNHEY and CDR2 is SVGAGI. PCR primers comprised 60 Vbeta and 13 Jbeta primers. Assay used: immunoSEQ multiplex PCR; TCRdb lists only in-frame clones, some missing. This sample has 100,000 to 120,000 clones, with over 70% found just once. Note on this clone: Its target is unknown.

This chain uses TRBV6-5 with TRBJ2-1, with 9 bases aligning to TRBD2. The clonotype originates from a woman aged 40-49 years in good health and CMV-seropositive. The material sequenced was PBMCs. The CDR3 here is CASSKPSGVNEQFF. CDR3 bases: TGTGCCAGCAGCAAGCCTAGCGGGGTCAATGAGCAGTTCTTC.